These 14 T cell receptor beta chains originate from one sample sequenced in a study of shared clonotypes between healthy human individuals. Sequenced by immunoSEQ multiplex PCR; TCRdb stores in-frame clones only, minus some. The table lists 2 million to 2.5 million clones, around 90% of them singletons. The sequencing input was naive CD4+ T cells from PBMCs. Subset denoted: CD45RA+ positively selected. The source of these receptors is a man aged 18 to 30 in good health. Some clones in this sample may be carry-over from other donors' samples.

The chain couples TRBV7-9 to TRBJ2-7; D is possibly TRBD1 or TRBD2 (5 bases each). The CDR3 loop spans 15 amino acids. Deletions cut 3 bases from V and 3 bases from J, with 15 bases between. Germline CDR1 reads SEHNR; CDR2 reads FQNEAQ (reference sequence). The CDR3 region has the DNA TGTGCCAGCAGCTTGCAAGGGACGGAGATCTACGAGCAGTACTTC. It yields the protein CASSLQGTEIYEQYF.

The chain recombines TRBV9 with TRBJ1-3, with TRBD1 matching 11 bases. The V gene's germline CDR1 is SGDLS and CDR2 YYNGEE. V was pared by 4 bases and J by 4 bases, with 7 bases of the junction left unmatched. This CDR3 is built from 16 residues. The CDR3 nucleotides read TGTGCCAGCAGCATCCGGACAGGGGGCACAGGAAACACCATATATTTT. Translation gives CASSIRTGGTGNTIYF.

The chain recombines TRBV7-2 with TRBJ2-2, with no clear D. The CDR3 spans 15 residues. CDR1 and CDR2 (germline): SGHTA, FQGNSA. The germline V and J ends were trimmed by 2 bases and 0 bases, with 7 bases remaining between them. The CDR3 nucleotides are TGTGCCAGCAGCTTACACGGAGCGAACACCGGGGAGCTGTTTTTT. It yields the protein CASSLHGANTGELFF.

This clone was recorded only once. The CDR3 spells CSAPGEAGGSHEQFF. The CDR3 DNA reads as TGCAGCGCCCCCGGCGAGGCAGGGGGAAGCCATGAGCAGTTCTTC. The V gene is TRBV29-1, the J gene TRBJ2-1, with 7 nucleotides matching TRBD1. Germline lookup yields CDR1 SQVTM and CDR2 ANQGSEA. The V segment lost 7 bases and the J segment 8 bases; nucleotides outside the gene matches: 17. This CDR3 region has 15 residues.

The chain employs TRBV28 and TRBJ2-2, with D maybe TRBD2 (6 bases). With 4 bases removed from V and 1 base from J, the gap between germline ends came to 13 bases. CDR3 length: 16 amino acids. Germline CDR1 and CDR2: MDHEN and SYDVKM. The CDR3 nucleotides are TGTGCCAGCAGTTCGGTTTGGAGGGAGAACACCGGGGAGCTGTTTTTT. Amino acid sequence: CASSSVWRENTGELFF.

The chain links TRBV7-2 to TRBJ2-7; 12 bases align to TRBD2. Germline CDR1 and CDR2: SGHTA and FQGNSA. Trimming cost V 2 bases and J 6 bases; bases outside gene matches: 5. The CDR3 runs 15 residues. DNA for the CDR3: TGTGCCAGCAGCTTAACTAGCGGGAGGTTCGGCGAGCAGTACTTC. It encodes CASSLTSGRFGEQYF. Drawing the rest from reference TRBV7-2 and TRBJ2-7, the complete variable domain is GAGVSQSPSNKVTEKGKDVELRCDPISGHTALYWYRQSLGQGLEFLIYFQGNSAPDKSGLPSDRFSAERTGGSVSTLTIQRTQQEDSAVYLCASSLTSGRFGEQYFGPGTRLTVT.

As regards this clone: The same CDR3 is also encoded by other DNA sequences in this sample. This sequence joins TRBV6-4 and TRBJ1-1; D ambiguous. Germline assignment: CDR1 MRHNA and CDR2 SNTAGT. The CDR3 totals 13 residues. Trimming removed 6 bases at V and 0 bases at J, with 8 bases between. The CDR3 is CASSVRVNTEAFF. The CDR3 DNA reads as TGTGCCAGCAGCGTTAGAGTGAACACTGAAGCTTTCTTT.

The rearrangement joins TRBV6-5 to TRBJ2-7; TRBD1 matches at 7 bases. The J segment lost 3 bases and the V segment lost 5 bases, leaving 10 bases of the junction unmatched. This CDR3 region has 15 residues. CDR1 MNHEY and CDR2 SVGAGI come from the germline V gene. CDR3 residues: CASSATGIPLYEQYF. DNA for the CDR3: TGTGCCAGCAGTGCGACAGGGATCCCCCTCTACGAGCAGTACTTC.

Only one count was recorded for this clone. The chain links TRBV5-1 to TRBJ2-2; D is ambiguous. V was trimmed by 7 bases and J by 2 bases, leaving 12 bases between them. CDR1 and CDR2 (germline): SGHRS, YFSETQ. The CDR3 is 14 amino acids. The CDR3 loop reads CASAPLSNTGELFF. DNA for the CDR3: TGCGCCAGCGCCCCACTCAGTAACACCGGGGAGCTGTTTTTT.

The genes are TRBV21-1 and TRBJ2-7; the listed D gene, TRBD1, was not tested against the DNA. TRBV21-1 constitutes a pseudogene. The CDR3 consists of 12 residues. This chain's CDR3 is CASNPGGCEQYF. CDR3 nucleotide sequence: TGTGCCAGCAACCCAGGGGGTTGCGAGCAGTACTTC.

The rearrangement joins TRBV27 to TRBJ2-3; D is unresolved. CDR3 length equals 11 residues. V was shortened by 6 bases and J by 6 bases, with 7 bases between the two germline ends. Germline lookup yields CDR1 MNHEY and CDR2 SMNVEV (reference sequence). The CDR3 reads CASRVADTQYF. The CDR3 DNA follows: TGTGCCAGCAGGGTGGCGGATACGCAGTATTTT.

This rearrangement joins TRBV7-9 to TRBJ1-6; no firm D call. This CDR3 is built from 15 residues. The V gene's germline CDR1 is SEHNR and CDR2 FQNEAQ (reference sequence). V dropped 1 base and J dropped 7 bases, with 11 bases sitting between them. CDR3 loop: CASSLVGSGNSPLHF. In nucleotides, the CDR3 is TGTGCCAGCAGCTTAGTAGGGTCCGGGAATTCACCCCTCCACTTT.

This chain connects TRBV27 to TRBJ1-1, with D uncertain. Trimming cost V 0 bases and J 7 bases, with 12 bases left between them. The CDR3 runs 14 residues. The germline CDR1 and CDR2 sequences are MNHEY and SMNVEV (reference sequence). As DNA, the CDR3 is TGTGCCAGCAGTTTATCTGGAAACTCCCGTGAAGCTTTCTTT. Protein: CASSLSGNSREAFF.

The chain combines TRBV5-4 with TRBJ2-3; the D is unclear. Germline-derived CDR1 and CDR2 are SGHNT and YYREEE (reference sequence). This CDR3 comprises 13 residues. The V gene lost 4 bases and the J gene lost 5 bases, with 11 bases spanning the gap. The CDR3 region has the DNA TGTGCCAGCAGCGCATCTATAGAAGATACGCAGTATTTT. It is translated as CASSASIEDTQYF.